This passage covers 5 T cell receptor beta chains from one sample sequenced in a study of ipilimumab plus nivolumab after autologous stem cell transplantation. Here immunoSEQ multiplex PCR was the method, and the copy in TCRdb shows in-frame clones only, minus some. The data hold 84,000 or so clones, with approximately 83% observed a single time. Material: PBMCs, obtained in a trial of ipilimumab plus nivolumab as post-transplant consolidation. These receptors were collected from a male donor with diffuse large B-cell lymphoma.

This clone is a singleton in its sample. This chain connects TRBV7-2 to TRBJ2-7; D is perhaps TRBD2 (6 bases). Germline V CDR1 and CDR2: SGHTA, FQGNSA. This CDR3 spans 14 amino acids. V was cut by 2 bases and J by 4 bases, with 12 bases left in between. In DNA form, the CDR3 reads TGTGCCAGCAGCTTAATGGGGGGACCATACGAGCAGTACTTC. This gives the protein CASSLMGGPYEQYF.

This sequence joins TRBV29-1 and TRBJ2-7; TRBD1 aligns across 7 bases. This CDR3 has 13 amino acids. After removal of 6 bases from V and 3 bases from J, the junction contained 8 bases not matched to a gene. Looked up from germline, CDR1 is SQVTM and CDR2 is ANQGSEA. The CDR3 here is CSVLGGAGYEQYF. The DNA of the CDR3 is TGCAGCGTCTTAGGGGGCGCCGGCTACGAGCAGTACTTC.

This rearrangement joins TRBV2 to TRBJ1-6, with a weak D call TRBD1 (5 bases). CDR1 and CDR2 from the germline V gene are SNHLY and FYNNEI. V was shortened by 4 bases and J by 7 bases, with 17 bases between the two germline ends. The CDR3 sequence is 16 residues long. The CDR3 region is CASSVDTPGTNSPLHF. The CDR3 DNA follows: TGTGCCAGCAGTGTTGACACCCCAGGGACCAATTCACCCCTCCACTTT.

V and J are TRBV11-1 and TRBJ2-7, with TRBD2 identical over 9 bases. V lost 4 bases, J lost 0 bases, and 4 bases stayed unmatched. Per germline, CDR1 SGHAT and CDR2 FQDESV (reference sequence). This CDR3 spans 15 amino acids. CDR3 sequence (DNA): TGTGCCAGCAGCTCTTTAGCGGGGGCCTCCTACGAGCAGTACTTC. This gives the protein CASSSLAGASYEQYF.

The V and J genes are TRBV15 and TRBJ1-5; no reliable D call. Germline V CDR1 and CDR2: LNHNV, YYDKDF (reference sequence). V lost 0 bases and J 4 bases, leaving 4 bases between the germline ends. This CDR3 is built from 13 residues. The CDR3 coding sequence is TGTGCCACCAGCAGAGATGTGAATCAGCCCCAGCATTTT. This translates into CATSRDVNQPQHF.